This paragraph covers one T cell receptor beta chain sequence. The antigen this receptor binds is unknown. These data are taken from a study of monozygotic twins with inflammatory bowel disease (dated by TCRdb to the late 2010s). Broadly, across the study: A total of approximately 28 monozygotic twin pairs were included in the full study, comprising nine German pairs (four IBD-concordant, five IBD-discordant) and 19 IBD-discordant Danish pairs. Each individual had, on average, about 151 000 unique TCRalpha sequences and 181 000 unique TCRbeta sequences available for analysis. Disease-associated traits were sought mainly through comparisons between IBD patients and their genetically identical healthy co-twins within discordant pairs.

What the research found in general, with its limitations: TCRbeta repertoire diversity, by inverse Simpson index, was decreased in IBD patients compared with their healthy co-twins. Repertoire similarity did not differ between concordant and discordant twins, possibly due to limited statistical power. Because patients received different immunosuppressive treatments, the repertoires may have picked up extra background noise and variability between individuals. Fewer clonotypes were shared with other individuals by IBD patients than by healthy twins, most markedly in patients showing signs of disease activity. The analysis was unable to tell apart different T cell subtypes. No single strong signal or clonotype linked to IBD turned up in the results, so the idea that one exists was not supported.

Receptor amplification or capture employed 5' RACE. The input for every TCR library was roughly 3,200 ng of total RNA. cDNA was synthesized with SMARTScribe reverse transcriptase in eight separate reactions per sample. Unique molecular identifiers containing a 6-nucleotide sample barcode were introduced through template switching during cDNA synthesis. TCRalpha and TCRbeta cDNA was amplified by two nested PCRs of approximately 16 and 10 cycles, with bead purification after each PCR. Before amplification, the cDNA was treated with uracil DNA-glycosylase and purified using the QIAquick PCR purification kit. The second PCR added Illumina TruSeq-compatible adapters along with sample-specific barcodes. Library quality and concentration were assessed using TapeStation and Qubit, and roughly 5 ng of each library was pooled. Sequencing of pooled libraries was carried out on an Illumina HiSeq2500 single-index Rapid Run using 2 x 100 bp reads and custom sequencing primers. The original pipeline was this. MiGEC version 1.2.6 was used for UMI-based consensus assembly, which corrected PCR and sequencing errors. MiXCR version 2.1.1 was used to carry out V(D)J alignment, clonotype assembly and CDR3 extraction. Gene usage, clonotype sharing and MAIT/NKT TCR abundance were normalised by analysing the top 1000, 10 000 and 20 000 clonotypes per sample. After downsampling to 27 000 UMIs, diversity was calculated as the inverse Simpson index using the vegan R package. Paired Mann-Whitney U tests on discordant twin pairs were used, with Benjamini-Hochberg multiple-testing correction. TCRdb reprocessed the reads and lists each CDR3 protein sequence as a single entry, with no DNA. None of the V and J calls come from the authors' own analysis; TCRdb made them. In this sample's table one finds approximately 390,000 distinct CDR3 sequences. The ten largest clones capture around 2.5% of the sample.

The CDR3, from cysteine to phenylalanine, totals 12 residues. No DNA sequence was recorded. CDR1 SGHTA and CDR2 FQGNSA are derived from the germline V gene. From each donor, a roughly 2.3 ml peripheral blood sample was collected into PAXgene tubes and stored at -80 degrees C. Without T cell sorting, total RNA was isolated from whole blood using the PAXgene blood miRNA kit on an automated QIAcube. Peripheral blood from monozygotic twin pairs concordant or discordant for inflammatory bowel disease was subjected to deep TCRalpha and TCRbeta repertoire profiling with unique molecular barcoding. For every twin pair, smoking habits were documented, and each individual was categorised as a current, former or never smoker.

This receptor was obtained from a human donor with ulcerative colitis or Crohn's disease, or a healthy co-twin of an affected twin (not recorded which). The chain is encoded by TRBV7-2 joined to TRBJ2-1; no DNA is available, so the TRBD1 call from TCRdb remains unchecked. Sequences were obtained from blood. The CDR3 protein sequence reads: CASSLMGGEQFF.